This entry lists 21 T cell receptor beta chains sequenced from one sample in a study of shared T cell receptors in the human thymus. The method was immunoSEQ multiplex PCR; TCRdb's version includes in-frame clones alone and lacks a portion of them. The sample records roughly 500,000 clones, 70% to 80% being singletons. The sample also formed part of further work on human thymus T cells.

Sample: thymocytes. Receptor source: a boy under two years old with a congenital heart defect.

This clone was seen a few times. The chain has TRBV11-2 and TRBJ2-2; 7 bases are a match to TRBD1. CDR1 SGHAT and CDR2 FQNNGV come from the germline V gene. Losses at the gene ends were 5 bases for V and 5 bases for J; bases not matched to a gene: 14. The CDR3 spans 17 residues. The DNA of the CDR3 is TGTGCCAGCAGCCGCAAGTCTCGGGACAGATTAACCGGGGAGCTGTTTTTT. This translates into CASSRKSRDRLTGELFF.

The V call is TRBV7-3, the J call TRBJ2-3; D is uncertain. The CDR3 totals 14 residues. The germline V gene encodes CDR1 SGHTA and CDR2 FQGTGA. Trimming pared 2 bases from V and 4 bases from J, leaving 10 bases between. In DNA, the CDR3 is TGTGCCAGCAGCTTATCGGTTGAGGCAGATACGCAGTATTTT. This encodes CASSLSVEADTQYF. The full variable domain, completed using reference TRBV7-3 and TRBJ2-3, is GAGVSQTPSNKVTEKGKYVELRCDPISGHTALYWYRQSLGQGPEFLIYFQGTGAADDSGLPNDRFFAVRPEGSVSTLKIQRTERGDSAVYLCASSLSVEADTQYFGPGTRLTVL.

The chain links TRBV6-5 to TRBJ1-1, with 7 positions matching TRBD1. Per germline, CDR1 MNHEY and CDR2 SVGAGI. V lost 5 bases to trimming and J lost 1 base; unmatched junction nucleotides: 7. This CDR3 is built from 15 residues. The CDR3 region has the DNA TGTGCCAGCAGTCCCCGGGACAGACCGAACACTGAAGCTTTCTTT. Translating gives CASSPRDRPNTEAFF.

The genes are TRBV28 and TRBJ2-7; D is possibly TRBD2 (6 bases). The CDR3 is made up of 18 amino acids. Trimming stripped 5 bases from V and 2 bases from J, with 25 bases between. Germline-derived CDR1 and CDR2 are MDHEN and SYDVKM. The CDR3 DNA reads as TGTGCCAGCAGTGTCCGGTTGGGGGGACCGCCCGGGACCTACGAGCAGTACTTC. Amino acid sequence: CASSVRLGGPPGTYEQYF.

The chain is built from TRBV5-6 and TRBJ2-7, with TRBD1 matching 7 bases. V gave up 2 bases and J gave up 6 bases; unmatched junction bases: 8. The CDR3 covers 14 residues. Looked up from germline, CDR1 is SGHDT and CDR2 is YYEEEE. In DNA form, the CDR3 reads TGTGCCAGCAGCTTCCAGACAGGGCCCCTCGAGCAGTACTTC. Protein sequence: CASSFQTGPLEQYF.

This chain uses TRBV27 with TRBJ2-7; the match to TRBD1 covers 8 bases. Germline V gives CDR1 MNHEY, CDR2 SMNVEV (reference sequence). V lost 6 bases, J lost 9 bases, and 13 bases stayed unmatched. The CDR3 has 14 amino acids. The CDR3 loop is CASSGQGPTKGQYF. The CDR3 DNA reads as TGTGCCAGCAGCGGACAGGGCCCTACGAAGGGGCAGTACTTC.

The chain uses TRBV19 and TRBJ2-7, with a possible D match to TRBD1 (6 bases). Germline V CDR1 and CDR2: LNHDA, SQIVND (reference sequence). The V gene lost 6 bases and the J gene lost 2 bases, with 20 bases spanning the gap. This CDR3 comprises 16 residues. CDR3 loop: CASSLNRARDPYEQYF. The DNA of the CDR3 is TGTGCCAGTAGCCTAAACAGGGCCCGGGACCCCTACGAGCAGTACTTC.

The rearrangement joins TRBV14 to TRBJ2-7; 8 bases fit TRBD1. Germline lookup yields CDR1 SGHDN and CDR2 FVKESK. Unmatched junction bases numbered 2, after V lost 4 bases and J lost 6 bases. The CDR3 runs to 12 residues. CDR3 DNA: TGTGCCAGCAGCCGGACAGGGATCGAGCAGTACTTC. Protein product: CASSRTGIEQYF.

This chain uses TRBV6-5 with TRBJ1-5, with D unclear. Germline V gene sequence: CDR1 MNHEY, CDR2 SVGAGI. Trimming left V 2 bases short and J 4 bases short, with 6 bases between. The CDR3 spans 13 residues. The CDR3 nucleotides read TGTGCCAGCAGTTACAAGGAGAATCAGCCCCAGCATTTT. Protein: CASSYKENQPQHF.

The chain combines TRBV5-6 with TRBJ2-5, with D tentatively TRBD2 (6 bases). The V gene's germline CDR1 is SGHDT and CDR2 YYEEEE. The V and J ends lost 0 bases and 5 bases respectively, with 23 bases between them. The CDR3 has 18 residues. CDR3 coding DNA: TGTGCCAGCAGCTTGGGGCGGGGCCTAATACCTTCGGAGGAGACCCAGTACTTC. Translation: CASSLGRGLIPSEETQYF.

The CDR3 loop reads CASSSGLAGRYQETQYF. The CDR3 DNA follows: TGCGCCAGCAGCTCGGGACTAGCGGGGAGGTACCAAGAGACCCAGTACTTC. The chain couples TRBV4-1 to TRBJ2-5, with 13 positions matching TRBD2. The V gene end was trimmed by 5 bases and the J gene end by 0 bases; junction bases not matched to a gene: 6. This CDR3 contains 17 residues. Germline lookup yields CDR1 MGHRA and CDR2 YSYEKL.

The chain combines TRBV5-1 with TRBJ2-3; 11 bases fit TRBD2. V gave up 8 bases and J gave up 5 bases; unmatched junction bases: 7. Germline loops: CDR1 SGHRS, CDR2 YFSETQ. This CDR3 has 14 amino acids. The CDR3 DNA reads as TGCGCCAGTGGGACTAGCGGACCCGAAGATACGCAGTATTTT. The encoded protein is CASGTSGPEDTQYF.

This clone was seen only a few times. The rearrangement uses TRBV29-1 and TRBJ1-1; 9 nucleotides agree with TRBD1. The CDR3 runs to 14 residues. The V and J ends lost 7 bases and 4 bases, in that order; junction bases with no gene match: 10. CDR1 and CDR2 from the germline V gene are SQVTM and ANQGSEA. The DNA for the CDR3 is TGCAGCGCCCCGTCCGGACAGGGGTTCACTGAAGCTTTCTTT. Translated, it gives CSAPSGQGFTEAFF.

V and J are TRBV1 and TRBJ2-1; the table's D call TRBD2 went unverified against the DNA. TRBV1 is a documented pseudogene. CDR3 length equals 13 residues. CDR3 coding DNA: TGCACCAGCAGCCAAGATATCAGCGTCGAGCAGTTCTTC. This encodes CTSSQDISVEQFF.

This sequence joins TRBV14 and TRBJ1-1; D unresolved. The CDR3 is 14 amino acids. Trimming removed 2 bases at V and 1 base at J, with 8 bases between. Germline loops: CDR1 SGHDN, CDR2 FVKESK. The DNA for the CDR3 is TGTGCCAGCAGCCAAATAACTGGGAACACTGAAGCTTTCTTT. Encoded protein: CASSQITGNTEAFF.

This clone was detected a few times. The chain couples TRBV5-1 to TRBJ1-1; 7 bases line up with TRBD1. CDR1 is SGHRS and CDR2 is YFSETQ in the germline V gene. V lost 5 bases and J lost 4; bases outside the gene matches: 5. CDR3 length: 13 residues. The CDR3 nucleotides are TGCGCCAGCAGACAGGGGTTTGGCACTGAAGCTTTCTTT. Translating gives CASRQGFGTEAFF.

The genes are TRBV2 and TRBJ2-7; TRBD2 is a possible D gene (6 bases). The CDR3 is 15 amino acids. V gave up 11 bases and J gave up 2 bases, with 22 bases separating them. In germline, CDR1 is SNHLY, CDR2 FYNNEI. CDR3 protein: CAHAIWAGPTYEQYF. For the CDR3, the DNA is TGTGCCCACGCGATCTGGGCGGGACCCACCTACGAGCAGTACTTC. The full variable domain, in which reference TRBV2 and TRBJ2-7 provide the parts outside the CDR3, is EPEVTQTPSHQVTQMGQEVILRCVPISNHLYFYWYRQILGQKVEFLVSFYNNEISEKSEIFDDQFSVERPDGSNFTLKIRSTKLEDSAMYFCAHAIWAGPTYEQYFGPGTRLTVT.

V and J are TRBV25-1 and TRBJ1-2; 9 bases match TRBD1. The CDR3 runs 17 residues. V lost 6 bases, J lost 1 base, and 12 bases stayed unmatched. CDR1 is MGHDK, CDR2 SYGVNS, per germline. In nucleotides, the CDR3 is TGTGCCAGCAGCCTAGGGACAGGGAGGCATAATAACTATGGCTACACCTTC. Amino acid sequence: CASSLGTGRHNNYGYTF.

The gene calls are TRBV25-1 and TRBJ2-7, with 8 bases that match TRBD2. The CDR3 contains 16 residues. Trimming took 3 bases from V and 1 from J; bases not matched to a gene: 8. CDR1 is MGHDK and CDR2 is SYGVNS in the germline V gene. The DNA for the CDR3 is TGTGCCAGCAGTGACGTAATAGCGGGAAGGTCCTACGAGCAGTACTTC. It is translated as CASSDVIAGRSYEQYF.

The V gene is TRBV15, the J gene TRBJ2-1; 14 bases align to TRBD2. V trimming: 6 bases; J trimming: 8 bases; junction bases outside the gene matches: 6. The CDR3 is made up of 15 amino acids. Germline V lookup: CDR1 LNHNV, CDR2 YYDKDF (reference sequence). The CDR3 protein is CATSPRLAGGDEQFF. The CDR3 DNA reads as TGTGCCACCAGTCCCCGACTAGCGGGAGGGGATGAGCAGTTCTTC.

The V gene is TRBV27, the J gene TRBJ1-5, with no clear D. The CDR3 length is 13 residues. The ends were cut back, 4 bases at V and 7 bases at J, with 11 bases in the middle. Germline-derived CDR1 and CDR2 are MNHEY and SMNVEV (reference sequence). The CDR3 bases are TGTGCCAGCAGTTACTGGGGAGGGCAGCCCCAGCATTTT. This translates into CASSYWGGQPQHF.